This T cell receptor beta chain was recovered during a study of beta chain features in type 1 diabetes. Study-wide results and limits: Shorter TCRB CDR3s, moderately but significantly so, were found in Type 1 diabetes patients in all four CD4+ subsets.

Trimming shortened V by 4 bases and J by 2 bases, and 6 bases separated the two germline ends. The length of the CDR3 is 13 residues. Germline V CDR1 and CDR2: ENHRY, SYGVKD. Expressed TCRB transcripts were sequenced after all isolated RNA was converted to cDNA. TCRdb's table, derived via immunoSEQ multiplex PCR, lists solely in-frame clones and lacks some. The sample includes tens of thousands of clones, about three fifths of them seen just once. Sort purity for all populations was recorded as exceeding 98%. Regarding this clone: Its antigen is unidentified.

This clonotype was sampled from a man between 18 and 35 years old with type 1 diabetes. Sequencing input: stem cell memory CD4+ T cells from blood. The V call is TRBV10-3, the J call TRBJ1-5, with D tentatively TRBD1 (6 bases). DNA of the CDR3: TGTGCCATCAGTGGACAGGGCAATCAGCCCCAGCATTTT. This codes for CAISGQGNQPQHF.